This TCR beta chain was profiled in a study of T cell responses to AZD1222 COVID-19 vaccine. Comment on this clone: The antigen is unknown.

Germline V CDR1 and CDR2: MDHEN, SYDVKM. This CDR3 comprises 12 residues. The J segment lost 6 bases and the V segment lost 6 bases, leaving 0 bases of the junction unmatched. Broader study findings: Among the donors, most were white British and more were female, and clonal diversity was possibly underestimated. After two AZD1222 doses, spike-specific TCR breadth and depth rose versus day 0.

Profiled with immunoSEQ multiplex PCR; TCRdb holds only in-frame clones, not every one. The repertoire consists of 100,000 or so clones, with 88% occurring once and the leading ten covering about 2.5%. The input for sequencing was peripheral blood, taken on day 0 of AZD1222 vaccination. The chain combines TRBV28 with TRBJ2-2, with 8 positions matching TRBD1. The receptor's source is an adult in good health. CDR3 residues: CASRQGAGELFF. CDR3 sequence (DNA): TGTGCCAGCAGACAGGGGGCCGGGGAGCTGTTTTTT.